This entry describes one TCR beta chain. What it binds is not known. TCR beta CDR3 amplification used RNA transcripts. HTBI-primed RT-PCR formed the first round, and a multiplex PCR formed the second. TCRdb recomputed calls from the multiplex PCR reads with MiXCR, one row per CDR3 protein. Of over a million distinct CDR3 sequences detected, less than 45% appear once; the ten largest clones hold 8.5% to 14%. With V trimmed by 3 bases and J by 7 bases, 4 bases remained unmatched. Germline V gene lookup returns CDR1 DFQATT and CDR2 SNEGSKA (reference sequence). This CDR3 is built from 13 residues. The record originates from a study of Graves' ophthalmopathy and Graves' hyperthyroidism. Study-level results: Sensitivity reached more than 70% and specificity 72.22% when the model predicted ophthalmopathy progression. Most thyroid-expanded clonotypes exceeding 0.001 frequency were also found in blood.

Certain patients were not enrolled. These were patients with other autoimmune diseases, uncontrolled infections, pregnancy or lactation. Orbital computed tomography, together with clinical symptoms, serum thyroxine, TRAb and thyroid ultrasound, was used for diagnosis. The TCR was taken from an adult man with Graves' hyperthyroidism. The V call is TRBV20-1, the J call TRBJ2-2, with 8 positions matching TRBD2. Sequenced sample: peripheral blood or thyroid tissue (not recorded which). CDR3 DNA: TGCAGTGCTAGGGGAGGGACTAGCGGGGAGCTGTTTTTT. Translating it yields CSARGGTSGELFF.